This T cell receptor (beta chain) comes out of a study of a mutant IDH1 vaccine in newly diagnosed glioma. Specified time point: week 11, during vaccination. In the vaccine, a single dose held 300 ug of the mutant IDH1 20-mer peptide, along with topical imiquimod. The repertoire was sequenced with immunoSEQ multiplex PCR; TCRdb's copy has only in-frame clones and lacks some. Of around 53,000 clones in the sample, about 91% were seen once. About this clone itself: Its target is not known.

V lost 6 bases, J lost 1 base, and 16 bases lay in between. There are 16 residues in the CDR3. Germline V CDR1 and CDR2: SGHAT, FQNNGV. This receptor was obtained from a man between 50 and 59 years old with glioma. The V gene is TRBV11-2, the J gene TRBJ2-4; no definite D call. Here the sequenced sample was PBMCs, taken from a glioma patient whose treatment included an IDH1 peptide vaccine. The chain's CDR3 is CASSGRVDSAKNIQYF. The CDR3 region has the DNA TGTGCCAGCAGTGGACGCGTCGACTCCGCCAAAAACATTCAGTACTTC.